This entry features one T cell receptor beta chain sequence. The data are from a study of technical replicates of blood from a handful of donors. The data were produced by immunoSEQ multiplex PCR, yet TCRdb's version contains in-frame clones alone and is incomplete. The sample gives tens of thousands of clones, 85% to 95% of which show up once; over 0.25% is in the top ten. The receptor was derived from a human donor in good health. Specimen: T cells isolated from PBMCs.

CDR3 sequence (DNA): TGCGCCAGCAGCGACGTTGCCTCCCGGGACAGGGAACAAGAGACCCAGTACTTC. Translation: CASSDVASRDREQETQYF. This chain joins TRBV5-1 and TRBJ2-5; 9 bases are shared with TRBD1. The CDR3 totals 18 residues. The V and J ends lost 4 bases and 2 bases, in that order; junction bases with no gene match: 15. CDR1 and CDR2 from the germline V gene are SGHRS and YFSETQ.